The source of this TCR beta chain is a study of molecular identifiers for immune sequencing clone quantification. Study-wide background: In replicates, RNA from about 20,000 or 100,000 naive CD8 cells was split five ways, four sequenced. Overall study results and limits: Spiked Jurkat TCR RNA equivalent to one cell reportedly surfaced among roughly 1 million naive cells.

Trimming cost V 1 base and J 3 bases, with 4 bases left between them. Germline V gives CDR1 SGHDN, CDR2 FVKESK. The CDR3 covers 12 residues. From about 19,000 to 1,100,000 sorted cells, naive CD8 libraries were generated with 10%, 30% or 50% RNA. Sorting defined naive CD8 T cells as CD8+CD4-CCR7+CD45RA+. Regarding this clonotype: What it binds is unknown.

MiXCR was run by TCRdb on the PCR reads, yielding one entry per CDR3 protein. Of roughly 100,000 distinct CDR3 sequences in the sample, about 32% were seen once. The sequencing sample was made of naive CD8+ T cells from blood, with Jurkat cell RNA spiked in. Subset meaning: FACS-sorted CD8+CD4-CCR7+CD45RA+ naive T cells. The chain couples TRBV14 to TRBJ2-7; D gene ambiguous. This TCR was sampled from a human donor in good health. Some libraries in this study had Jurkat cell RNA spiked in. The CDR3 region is CASSQADYEQYF. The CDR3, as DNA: TGTGCCAGCAGCCAAGCCGACTACGAGCAGTACTTC.